These 8 T cell receptor beta chains came from one sample sequenced in a study of blood T cell repertoires in COVID-19. Profiled with immunoSEQ multiplex PCR; TCRdb holds only in-frame clones, not every one. The sample includes 95,000 to 150,000 clones, roughly 90% of them seen just once. The sample taken for sequencing was peripheral blood. Receptor source: a man between 45 and 60 years old with acute or convalescent COVID-19.

The CDR3 DNA is TGTGCCACCAGCAGAGGAGACAGGGGGTCGGGGAACACTGAAGCTTTCTTT. Encoded protein: CATSRGDRGSGNTEAFF. This chain links TRBV15 with TRBJ1-1, with 9 nucleotides matching TRBD1. This CDR3 contains 17 residues. The V segment lost 1 base and the J segment 1 base; nucleotides outside the gene matches: 7. Germline V gives CDR1 LNHNV, CDR2 YYDKDF (reference sequence).

This clone has a single count. This rearrangement joins TRBV5-1 to TRBJ1-2, with TRBD1 matching 8 bases. The CDR3 loop spans 16 amino acids. CDR1 and CDR2 from the germline V gene are SGHRS and YFSETQ. V lost 0 bases, J lost 5 bases, and 9 bases stayed unmatched. CDR3 amino acids: CASSLVSGQVLYGYTF. CDR3 in DNA: TGCGCCAGCAGCTTGGTATCGGGACAGGTGCTGTATGGCTACACCTTC.

The V and J genes are TRBV7-9 and TRBJ1-1; TRBD1 is a possible D gene (6 bases). The CDR3 sequence is 17 residues long. Trimming removed 3 bases from V and 3 bases from J, with 20 bases in between. CDR1 and CDR2 from the germline V gene are SEHNR and FQNEAQ (reference sequence). The CDR3 DNA sequence: TGTGCCAGCAGCTTCCTTGGGGGGGGCAAATCGGACACTGAAGCTTTCTTT. Its translation: CASSFLGGGKSDTEAFF.

V gene TRBV6-1 combines with J gene TRBJ1-2, with D maybe TRBD1 (5 bases). CDR1 MNHNS and CDR2 SASEGT come from the germline V gene. Deletions cut 0 bases from V and 3 bases from J, with 8 bases between. There are 14 residues in the CDR3. For the CDR3, the DNA is TGTGCCAGCAGTGAAGCGGGGGGTTACTATGGCTACACCTTC. It is translated as CASSEAGGYYGYTF.

The chain is built from TRBV9 and TRBJ1-1; 7 bases map to TRBD1. The CDR3 sequence is 14 residues long. Germline V gives CDR1 SGDLS, CDR2 YYNGEE. V dropped 4 bases and J dropped 7; count of bases not matched to a gene: 10. The CDR3 sequence is CASSLFEGANEAFF. The CDR3 DNA reads as TGTGCCAGCAGCCTTTTCGAGGGGGCCAATGAAGCTTTCTTT.

The V and J genes are TRBV6-5 and TRBJ1-2; possibly TRBD1 for D (5 bases). The germline gives CDR1 MNHEY, CDR2 SVGAGI. This CDR3 is 13 amino acids long. V shed 7 bases and J shed 0 bases, with 9 bases lying between them. CDR3 in amino acids: CASNGGANYGYTF. CDR3 DNA: TGTGCCAGCAACGGGGGAGCTAACTATGGCTACACCTTC.

This chain links TRBV24-1 with TRBJ2-7, with 11 positions matching TRBD1. Germline trimming cut 5 bases from V and 6 bases from J; bases unmatched to any gene: 5. From germline, CDR1 is KGHDR and CDR2 SFDVKD. The CDR3 covers 14 residues. DNA for the CDR3: TGTGCCACCAGTGCACCGGGACAGGGGGGCGAGCAGTACTTC. Its translation: CATSAPGQGGEQYF.

In the case of this clone: Other DNA sequences in the sample encode the same CDR3. V and J are TRBV5-1 and TRBJ2-2; D gene ambiguous. The CDR3 is 13 residues long. CDR1 is SGHRS and CDR2 is YFSETQ in the germline V gene. Trimming cost V 1 base and J 3 bases, with 4 bases left between them. CDR3 DNA: TGCGCCAGCAGCTTGCGGGACACCGGGGAGCTGTTTTTT. Translated, it gives CASSLRDTGELFF.